The 7 T cell receptor beta chains listed next were all sequenced from one sample in a study of blood T cells in healthy people across ages. The authors ran a second PCR of about 7 to 11 cycles using a sample-barcoded 5' primer and a J-beta primer mix. TCRdb reprocessed the 5' RACE reads via MiXCR and lists one record per CDR3 protein. Of 1.5 million to 2 million distinct CDR3 sequences listed, roughly a third are singletons. Specimen: blood. These receptors all come from a woman under 40 in good health.

There are a few counts of this clonotype. This chain uses TRBV10-3 with TRBJ2-3, with D possibly matching TRBD2 (5 bases). V dropped 4 bases and J dropped 7 bases, with 12 bases sitting between them. CDR1 is ENHRY and CDR2 is SYGVKD in the germline V gene. This CDR3 comprises 13 residues. CDR3 in DNA: TGTGCCATCAGTGGAGAAAGGGAGAATACGCAGTATTTT. Its translation: CAISGERENTQYF.

This chain links TRBV29-1 with TRBJ1-1, with a possible D match to TRBD1 (6 bases). Trimming shortened V by 4 bases and J by 5 bases, and 14 bases separated the two germline ends. The CDR3 is 13 residues long. CDR1 and CDR2 from the germline V gene are SQVTM and ANQGSEA. The CDR3 loop reads CSVVQGMATEAFF. The CDR3 DNA reads as TGCAGCGTTGTACAGGGCATGGCGACTGAAGCTTTCTTT.

The chain links TRBV5-1 to TRBJ2-3; D might be TRBD2 (5 bases). This CDR3 has 14 amino acids. V gave up 1 base and J gave up 0 bases, with 6 bases separating them. Germline V gene lookup returns CDR1 SGHRS and CDR2 YFSETQ. DNA for the CDR3: TGCGCCAGCAGCTTGACTAGTAGCACAGATACGCAGTATTTT. Encoded protein: CASSLTSSTDTQYF.

The gene calls are TRBV27 and TRBJ2-7; no definite D call. V was pared by 10 bases and J by 5 bases, with 24 bases between. Germline-derived CDR1 and CDR2 are MNHEY and SMNVEV (reference sequence). CDR3 length: 15 residues. The CDR3: CATKPPKAPGHEQYF. The CDR3 coding sequence is TGTGCCACCAAGCCCCCTAAGGCCCCGGGCCACGAGCAGTACTTC.

The rearrangement joins TRBV20-1 to TRBJ2-3; the D gene could be TRBD1 or TRBD2 (5 bases each). Germline V gives CDR1 DFQATT, CDR2 SNEGSKA (reference sequence). This CDR3 contains 15 residues. V was pared by 0 bases and J by 2 bases, with 12 bases between. The CDR3 DNA is TGCAGTGCTAGAGAGGGGGTGGGGGTCACAGATACGCAGTATTTT. It translates to CSAREGVGVTDTQYF.

Remarks on this clonotype: Germline is not matched at one junction end, which may reflect a read error. In DNA form, the CDR3 reads TGTACCAGCAGCTTAAGGGGACAGGGGGCTTGGAATGAGCAGTTCTTC. This sequence encodes CTSSLRGQGAWNEQFF. The chain carries TRBV13 and TRBJ2-1, with TRBD1 matching 12 bases. This CDR3 is built from 16 residues. Germline-derived CDR1 and CDR2 are PRHDT and FYEKMQ (reference sequence). Filled out from reference TRBV13 and TRBJ2-1, the complete variable domain reads AAGVIQSPRHLIKEKRETATLKCYPIPRHDTVYWYQQGPGQDPQFLISFYEKMQSDKGSIPDRFSAQQFSDYHSELNMSSLELGDSALYFCTSSLRGQGAWNEQFFGPGTRLTVL.

Turning to this clonotype: Since a much larger clone is just one base distant, this may be a read error. This chain uses TRBV29-1 with TRBJ2-1; no clear D. CDR3 length: 12 residues. Germline CDR1 reads SQVTM; CDR2 reads ANQGSEA. The CDR3, as DNA: TGCGGCGTTGAAGTCAGAAACAATGAGCAGTTCTTC. This gives the protein CGVEVRNNEQFF.